Reported below is one T cell receptor beta chain. The data are from a study of blood T cell repertoires in COVID-19. The overall study: Material from acute and convalescent COVID-19 was sourced from the United States, Italy and Spain.

Germline lookup yields CDR1 SGHTA and CDR2 FQGNSA. CDR3 length: 15 residues. V lost 5 bases and J lost 5, with 15 bases in between. How the authors handled the data: Amplified reference gene primers provided the basis for estimating nucleated cell counts. Libraries were prepared by immunoSEQ multiplex PCR; TCRdb keeps only in-frame clonotypes and omits some of them. V and J calls and clone size are as listed in that table; D and trimming were resolved from the DNA. The sample includes roughly 150,000 clones, approximately 90% of them seen just once. The sample taken for sequencing was peripheral blood. This chain joins TRBV7-2 and TRBJ2-2, with D perhaps TRBD2 (6 bases). The clonotype originates from a man in his 60s with active or convalescent COVID-19. The CDR3 is CASSLGRGGTGELFF. The CDR3 bases are TGTGCCAGCAGCCTCGGGCGGGGCGGGACCGGGGAGCTGTTTTTT.